This T cell receptor beta chain stems from a study of human T cells and chemical hapten exposure. The CDR3 is made up of 13 amino acids. The germline CDR1 and CDR2 sequences are LNHDA and SQIVND (reference sequence). Trimming removed 1 base at V and 8 bases at J, with 9 bases between. In the source study's methods: Sampled TCR counts reached a median of approximately 93,000 per sample, with values ranging from 23,224 to 690,600. TCRdb itself ran the RACE reads through MiXCR, one entry per CDR3 protein. These V and J calls derive from TCRdb rather than the authors' analysis. The data contain some 350,000 distinct CDR3 sequences, just under 6.5% of them singletons. Comments on this clonotype: Its antigen is not known.

This sample's time point: patch test 2, 6 weeks after DPC sensitization. Treatment defined: therapeutic diphenylcyclopropenone sensitization with weekly scalp DPC. Donors, patients with alopecia ranging from 18 to 70 years old and judged suitable for DPC, provided samples. The study, taken as a whole, reports: Those TCRs sitting above 1 in 1000 frequency stayed the same with DPC sensitization.

The material sequenced was whole blood, taken in connection with sensitization to the hapten diphenylcyclopropenone (DPC). The sequence derives from a woman aged 18-29 years with alopecia areata. Some clones in this sample may be carry-over from other donors' samples. The chain employs TRBV19 and TRBJ2-1, with a tentative D call TRBD1 (5 bases). For the CDR3, the DNA is TGTGCCAGTAGTATAGGGGGCAGAGATGAGCAGTTCTTC. Translation gives CASSIGGRDEQFF.